The 7 T cell receptor beta chains listed next were all sequenced from one sample in a study of shared clonotypes between healthy human individuals. CD45RO-negative, CCR7-positively selected cells formed the naive CD8 fraction, excluding terminally differentiated effector memory CD45RA+ cells. The protocol was immunoSEQ multiplex PCR, while the TCRdb copy is restricted to in-frame clones and leaves out a portion. The sample has 2 million to 2.5 million clones; over 85% are singletons. Sequencing was carried out using naive CD8+ T cells sorted from blood. Receptors originate from a man aged 18-30 years in good health.

The chain recombines TRBV5-8 with TRBJ1-1; D is possibly TRBD1 (6 bases). Germline values: CDR1 SGHTS, CDR2 YDEGEE. V lost 2 bases and J lost 10, with 12 bases in between. The CDR3 has 12 residues. The DNA of the CDR3 is TGTGCCAGCAGCTTAACAGGGCTGGGAGCTTTCTTT. Protein sequence: CASSLTGLGAFF.

The chain links TRBV6-1 to TRBJ1-5; 8 bases map to TRBD1. The CDR3 is 17 residues long. V was clipped by 0 bases and J by 5 bases; unmatched bases: 9. Germline V gives CDR1 MNHNS, CDR2 SASEGT. The DNA of the CDR3 is TGTGCCAGCAGTGAAGCTTCCCTGGCAGGGGGCCATCAGCCCCAGCATTTT. This encodes CASSEASLAGGHQPQHF.

This chain links TRBV6-1 with TRBJ1-6; D possibly corresponds to TRBD1 (5 bases). The germline V gene has CDR1 MNHNS and CDR2 SASEGT. Trimming took off 2 bases at V and 6 bases at J, with 14 bases between the two ends. The CDR3 has 16 amino acids. The CDR3 DNA follows: TGTGCCAGCAGTGAATTTTCAGGGCTCTCTAATTCACCCCTCCACTTT. Protein product: CASSEFSGLSNSPLHF.

V gene TRBV27 combines with J gene TRBJ1-1; no clear D. CDR1 is MNHEY, CDR2 SMNVEV, per germline (reference sequence). V was pared by 1 base and J by 7 bases, with 13 bases between. The CDR3 loop spans 14 amino acids. In DNA form, the CDR3 reads TGTGCCAGCAGTTTATTTGGGGAGAGGAATGAAGCTTTCTTT. Translating gives CASSLFGERNEAFF.

The chain combines TRBV19 with TRBJ1-1, with 7 bases matching TRBD1. The CDR3 extends over 13 amino acids. Losses at the gene ends were 10 bases for V and 1 base for J; bases not matched to a gene: 6. Per germline, CDR1 LNHDA and CDR2 SQIVND (reference sequence). The CDR3 loop reads CATRQGANTEAFF. Here the CDR3 DNA reads TGTGCCACCCGACAGGGCGCGAACACTGAAGCTTTCTTT.

The rearrangement links TRBV7-3 to TRBJ2-7; 8 nucleotides line up with TRBD2. Per germline, CDR1 SGHTA and CDR2 FQGTGA. The CDR3 is made up of 18 amino acids. The junction had 13 bases not matched to a gene; V was cut back by 2 bases and J by 1 base. The CDR3 DNA follows: TGTGCCAGCAGCTTACTTCGGGTGGGGACTAGTCTTTCCTACGAGCAGTACTTC. Its protein product is CASSLLRVGTSLSYEQYF.

The chain recombines TRBV27 with TRBJ2-7, with D possibly being TRBD1 (6 bases). Per germline, CDR1 MNHEY and CDR2 SMNVEV (reference sequence). Trimming stripped 3 bases from V and 3 bases from J, with 12 bases between. The CDR3 is 14 amino acids. In DNA form, the CDR3 reads TGTGCCAGCAGTTTTACAGGGAGCGACTACGAGCAGTACTTC. It encodes CASSFTGSDYEQYF.